This T cell receptor beta chain was identified in a study of human T cells and chemical hapten exposure. Study-level background: Patients were mainly female, each with alopecia areata, totalis or universalis. Study-level points and caveats: TCRs exceeding 1 in 1000 frequency stayed unchanged with DPC sensitization.

Germline CDR1 MDHEN, CDR2 SYDVKM. The V gene lost 9 bases and the J gene lost 2 bases, with 10 bases spanning the gap. CDR3 length equals 13 residues. As to time point: patch test 1, 2 weeks after DPC sensitization. Sample treatment: therapeutic diphenylcyclopropenone sensitization with weekly scalp DPC. At patch-test visits, sampling came before the patch test. Before extraction, the whole blood was not fractionated, and total RNA was taken from it. TCRdb re-called the RACE reads with MiXCR, one entry per CDR3 protein. The sample records about 340,000 distinct CDR3 sequences, approximately 6.3% being singletons. The sample holds a few counts of this clonotype. Its target is unknown.

Material: whole blood, obtained in connection with sensitization to the hapten diphenylcyclopropenone (DPC). This rearrangement joins TRBV28 to TRBJ2-2; tentative D call: TRBD2 (5 bases). This sequence was found in a woman between 18 and 30 years old with alopecia areata. Some clones in this sample may be carry-over from other donors' samples. DNA for the CDR3: TGTGCCAGTCGGGGATCAAACACCGGGGAGCTGTTTTTT. The encoded protein is CASRGSNTGELFF.